This record concerns one TCR beta chain sequence. The data were taken from a study of shared T cell receptors in the human thymus. Trimming took 4 bases from V and 7 from J, leaving 14 bases between them. The CDR3 has 13 residues. CDR1 and CDR2 (germline): SGHTA, FQGNSA. Data came from immunoSEQ multiplex PCR; TCRdb stores just in-frame clones and leaves some out. This table has 700,000 to 750,000 clones, 75% to 90% appearing once. These data were likewise used in another study, on human thymus T cells. That report notes: The sample donors, healthy Finnish infants, were having corrective surgery for congenital heart defects. Thymus was obtained from resections taken during corrective heart surgery. Thymic and blood repertoires appeared to carry a bias in their V and J gene usage. In unrelated individuals, thymic repertoires overlapped highly, according to related research.

V usage is TRBV7-2 and J usage is TRBJ2-7, with D tentatively TRBD2 (6 bases). This sequence originates from a girl under three years old with a congenital heart defect. Material: thymocytes. The CDR3 DNA reads TGTGCCAGCAGCTGGAGGAGGGCAGGGGAGCAGTACTTC. Translating it yields CASSWRRAGEQYF.